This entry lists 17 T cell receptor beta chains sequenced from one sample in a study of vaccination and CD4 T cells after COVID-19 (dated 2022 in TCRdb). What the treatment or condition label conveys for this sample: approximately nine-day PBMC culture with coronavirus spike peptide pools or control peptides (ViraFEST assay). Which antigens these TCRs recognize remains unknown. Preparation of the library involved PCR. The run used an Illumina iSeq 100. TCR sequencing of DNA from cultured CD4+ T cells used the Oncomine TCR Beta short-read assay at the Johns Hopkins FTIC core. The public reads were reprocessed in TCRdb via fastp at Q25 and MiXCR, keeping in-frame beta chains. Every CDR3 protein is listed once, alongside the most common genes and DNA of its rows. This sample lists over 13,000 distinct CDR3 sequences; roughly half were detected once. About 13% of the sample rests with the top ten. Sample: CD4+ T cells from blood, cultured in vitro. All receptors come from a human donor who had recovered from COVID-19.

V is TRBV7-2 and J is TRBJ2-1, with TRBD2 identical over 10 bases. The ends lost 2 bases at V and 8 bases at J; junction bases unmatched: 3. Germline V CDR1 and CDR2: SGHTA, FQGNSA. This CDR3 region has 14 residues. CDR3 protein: CASSLTSGIDEQFF. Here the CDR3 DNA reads TGTGCCAGCAGCTTAACTAGCGGGATCGATGAGCAGTTCTTC.

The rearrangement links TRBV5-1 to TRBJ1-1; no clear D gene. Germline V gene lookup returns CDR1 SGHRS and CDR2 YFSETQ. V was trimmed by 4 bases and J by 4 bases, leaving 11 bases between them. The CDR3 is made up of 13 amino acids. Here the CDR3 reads CASSLGAGTEAFF. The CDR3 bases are TGCGCCAGCAGCCTGGGAGCGGGCACTGAAGCTTTCTTT. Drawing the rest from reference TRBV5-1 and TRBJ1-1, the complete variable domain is KAGVTQTPRYLIKTRGQQVTLSCSPISGHRSVSWYQQTPGQGLQFLFEYFSETQRNKGNFPGRFSGRQFSNSRSEMNVSTLELGDSALYLCASSLGAGTEAFFGQGTRLTVV.

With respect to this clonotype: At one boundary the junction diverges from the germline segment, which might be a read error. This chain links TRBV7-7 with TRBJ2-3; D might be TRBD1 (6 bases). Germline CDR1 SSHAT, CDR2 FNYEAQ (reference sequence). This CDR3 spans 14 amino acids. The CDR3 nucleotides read TGTGCTAGCAGCTTAGGTGGGGACAAAGGGACGCAGTATTTT. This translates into CASSLGGDKGTQYF. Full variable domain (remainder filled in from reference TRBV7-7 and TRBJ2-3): GAGVSQSPRYKVTKRGQDVTLRCDPISSHATLYWYQQALGQGPEFLTYFNYEAQPDKSGLPSDRFSAERPEGSISTLTIQRTEQRDSAMYRCASSLGGDKGTQYFGPGTRLTVL.

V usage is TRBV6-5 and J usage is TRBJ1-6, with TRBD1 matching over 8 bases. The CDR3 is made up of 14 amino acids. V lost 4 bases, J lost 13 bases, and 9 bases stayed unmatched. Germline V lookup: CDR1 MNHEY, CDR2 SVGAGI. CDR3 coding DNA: TGTGCCAGCAGTTCCGTCGACAGGGGAACTCCCCTCCACTTT. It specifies CASSSVDRGTPLHF.

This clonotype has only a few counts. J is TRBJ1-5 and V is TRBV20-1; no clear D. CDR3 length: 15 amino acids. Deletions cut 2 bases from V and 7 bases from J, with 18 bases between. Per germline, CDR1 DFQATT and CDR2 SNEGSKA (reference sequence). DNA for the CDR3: TGCAGTGCTAGACCTCGGGCCCTCTCTCGCCAGCCCCAGCATTTT. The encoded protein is CSARPRALSRQPQHF.

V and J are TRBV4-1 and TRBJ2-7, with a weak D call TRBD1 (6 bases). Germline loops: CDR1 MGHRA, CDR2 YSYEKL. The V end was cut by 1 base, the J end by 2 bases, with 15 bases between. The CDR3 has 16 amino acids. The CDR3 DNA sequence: TGCGCCAGCAGCCAAGTCCGGCCGCCAGGGGCCTACGAGCAGTACTTC. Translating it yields CASSQVRPPGAYEQYF.

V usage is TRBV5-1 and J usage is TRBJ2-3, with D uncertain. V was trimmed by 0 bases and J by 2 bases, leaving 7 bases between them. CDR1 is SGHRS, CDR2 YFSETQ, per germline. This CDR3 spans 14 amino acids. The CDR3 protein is CASSLGTATDTQYF. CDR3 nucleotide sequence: TGCGCCAGCAGCTTGGGCACGGCCACAGATACGCAGTATTTT.

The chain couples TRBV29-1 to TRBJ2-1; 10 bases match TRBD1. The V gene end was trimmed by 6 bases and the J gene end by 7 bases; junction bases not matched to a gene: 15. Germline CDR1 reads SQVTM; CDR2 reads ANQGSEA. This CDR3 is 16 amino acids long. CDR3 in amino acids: CSVLGAPGTGENEQFF. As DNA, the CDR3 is TGCAGCGTCCTTGGGGCCCCCGGGACAGGGGAAAATGAGCAGTTCTTC.

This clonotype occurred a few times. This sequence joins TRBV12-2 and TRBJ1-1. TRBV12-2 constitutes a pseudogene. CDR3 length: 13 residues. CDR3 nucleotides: TGTGCAAGTCGCCTCGGGCACTCAAGAGAAGCGTTCTTT. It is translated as CASRLGHSREAFF.

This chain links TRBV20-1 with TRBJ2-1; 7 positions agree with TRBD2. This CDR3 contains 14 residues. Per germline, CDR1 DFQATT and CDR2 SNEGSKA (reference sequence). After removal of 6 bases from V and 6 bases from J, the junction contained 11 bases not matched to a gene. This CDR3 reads CSAGFPREANEQFF. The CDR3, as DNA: TGCAGTGCAGGATTCCCCCGGGAGGCCAATGAGCAGTTCTTC.

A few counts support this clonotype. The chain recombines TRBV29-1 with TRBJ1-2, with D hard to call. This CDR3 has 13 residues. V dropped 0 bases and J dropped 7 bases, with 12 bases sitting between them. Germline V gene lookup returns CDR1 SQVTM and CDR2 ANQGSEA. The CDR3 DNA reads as TGCAGCGTTGAAGATCTTACCCGGGGTGGCTACACCTTC. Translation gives CSVEDLTRGGYTF. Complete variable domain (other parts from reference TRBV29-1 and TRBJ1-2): SAVISQKPSRDICQRGTSLTIQCQVDSQVTMMFWYRQQPGQSLTLIATANQGSEATYESGFVIDKFPISRPNLTFSTLTVSNMSPEDSSIYLCSVEDLTRGGYTFGSGTRLTVV.

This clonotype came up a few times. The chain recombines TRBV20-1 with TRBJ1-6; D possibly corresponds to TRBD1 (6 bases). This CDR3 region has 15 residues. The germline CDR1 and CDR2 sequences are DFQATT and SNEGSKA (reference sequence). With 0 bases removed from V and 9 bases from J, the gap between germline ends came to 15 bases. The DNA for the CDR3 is TGCAGTGCTAGAGATTCGGGGGCTTCGAGTTCACCCCTCCACTTT. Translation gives CSARDSGASSSPLHF.

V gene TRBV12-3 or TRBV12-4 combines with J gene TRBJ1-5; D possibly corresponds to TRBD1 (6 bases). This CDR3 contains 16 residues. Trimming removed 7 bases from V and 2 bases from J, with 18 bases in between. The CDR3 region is CASKGGPGGGNQPQHF. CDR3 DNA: TGTGCCAGCAAGGGGGGGCCGGGAGGGGGCAATCAGCCCCAGCATTTT.

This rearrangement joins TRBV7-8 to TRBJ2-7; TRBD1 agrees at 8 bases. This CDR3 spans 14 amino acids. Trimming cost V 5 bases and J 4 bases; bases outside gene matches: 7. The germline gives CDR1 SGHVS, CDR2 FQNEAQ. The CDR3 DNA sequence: TGTGCCAGCAGCAAAACCAGGGGGCAGTACGAGCAGTACTTC. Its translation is CASSKTRGQYEQYF.

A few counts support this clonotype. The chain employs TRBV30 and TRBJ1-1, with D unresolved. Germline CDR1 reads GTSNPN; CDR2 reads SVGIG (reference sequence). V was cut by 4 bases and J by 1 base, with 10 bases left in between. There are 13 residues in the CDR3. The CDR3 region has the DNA TGTGCCTGGAACTCCGAGGAGAACACTGAAGCTTTCTTT. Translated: CAWNSEENTEAFF.

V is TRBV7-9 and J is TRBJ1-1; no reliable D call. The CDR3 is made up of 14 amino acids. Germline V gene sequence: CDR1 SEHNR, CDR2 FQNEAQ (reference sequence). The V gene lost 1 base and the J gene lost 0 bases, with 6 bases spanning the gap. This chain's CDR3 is CASSLDQMNTEAFF. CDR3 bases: TGTGCCAGCAGCTTAGACCAGATGAACACTGAAGCTTTCTTT.

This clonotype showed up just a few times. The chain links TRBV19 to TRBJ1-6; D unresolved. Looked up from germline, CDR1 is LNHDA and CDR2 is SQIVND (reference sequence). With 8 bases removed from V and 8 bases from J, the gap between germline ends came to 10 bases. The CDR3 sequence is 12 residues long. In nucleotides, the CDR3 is TGTGCCAGTTCTCAGCCCGATTCACCCCTCCACTTT. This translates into CASSQPDSPLHF.